This T cell receptor beta chain appears in the sequencing data of a study of T cells in localized non-small cell lung cancer. Findings and limits, study-wide: Longer overall survival was linked to higher blood T cell density. Investigators sequenced only a single tumor region, leaving heterogeneity possible.

The V gene's germline CDR1 is MNHEY and CDR2 SVGAGI. The CDR3 covers 14 residues. The J segment lost 8 bases and the V segment lost 7 bases, leaving 5 bases of the junction unmatched. Some clones are missing from TCRdb's copy, which holds only in-frame ones; the method was immunoSEQ multiplex PCR. The data contain fewer than 20,000 clones, over 80% of them singletons. Remarks on this clone: Its antigen is not identified.

The clonotype comes from a woman aged 35-75 years with stage I lung adenocarcinoma. The sample was peripheral blood, taken before any cancer treatment. This chain connects TRBV6-5 to TRBJ1-6; 10 nucleotides agree with TRBD1. Here the CDR3 DNA reads TGTGCCAGCAATTCCGGGACAGGGGATTCACCCCTCCACTTT. The encoded protein is CASNSGTGDSPLHF.